These 14 T cell receptor beta chains originate from one sample sequenced in a study of blood T cell repertoires in COVID-19. The repertoire was sequenced with immunoSEQ multiplex PCR; TCRdb's copy has only in-frame clones and lacks some. The sample gives approximately 290,000 clones, around nine tenths of which show up once; 1.1% is in the top ten. Sequencing was done on a sample of PBMCs or T cells enriched from blood (not recorded which). The receptors stem from a woman younger than 45 who had recovered from COVID-19.

The chain couples TRBV30 to TRBJ2-2; 9 nucleotides align to TRBD2. Germline lookup yields CDR1 GTSNPN and CDR2 SVGIG (reference sequence). The CDR3 length is 13 residues. J was trimmed by 4 bases and V by 8 bases; bases with no gene match: 5. The CDR3 here is CAATSGPTGELFF. As DNA, the CDR3 is TGTGCCGCCACTAGCGGGCCCACCGGGGAGCTGTTTTTT.

The chain is built from TRBV19 and TRBJ1-1; 7 bases map to TRBD1. The CDR3 loop spans 15 amino acids. Trimming at V came to 1 base and at J to 1 base, leaving 3 bases not matched to a gene. Germline V gene data show CDR1 as LNHDA and CDR2 as SQIVND (reference sequence). The CDR3 is CASSIGWTGNTEAFF. The CDR3 region has the DNA TGTGCCAGTAGTATAGGGTGGACAGGGAACACTGAAGCTTTCTTT. The full variable domain, completed using reference TRBV19 and TRBJ1-1, is DGGITQSPKYLFRKEGQNVTLSCEQNLNHDAMYWYRQDPGQGLRLIYYSQIVNDFQKGDIAEGYSVSREKKESFPLTVTSAQKNPTAFYLCASSIGWTGNTEAFFGQGTRLTVV.

V and J are TRBV11-3 and TRBJ2-7; D gene ambiguous. This CDR3 spans 14 amino acids. Germline V gene data show CDR1 as SGHNT and CDR2 as YENEEA. The germline V and J ends were trimmed by 5 bases and 0 bases, with 11 bases remaining between them. The CDR3 reads CASSPSEGSYEQYF. CDR3 nucleotide sequence: TGTGCCAGCAGCCCTAGTGAAGGCTCCTACGAGCAGTACTTC.

A single count supports this clone. This chain uses TRBV7-2 with TRBJ2-7; D unclear. CDR3 size: 12 residues. Trimming stripped 5 bases from V and 4 bases from J, with 9 bases between. Germline CDR1 SGHTA, CDR2 FQGNSA. CDR3 coding DNA: TGTGCCAGCAGCGATGACGGGTACGAGCAGTACTTC. Amino acids: CASSDDGYEQYF.

This chain uses TRBV7-9 with TRBJ1-4; 9 nucleotides match TRBD1. V lost 5 bases, J lost 8 bases, and 6 bases stayed unmatched. The CDR3 sequence is 14 residues long. CDR1 SEHNR and CDR2 FQNEAQ come from the germline V gene (reference sequence). CDR3: CASSTGTGWEKLFF. CDR3 bases: TGTGCCAGCAGCACCGGGACAGGGTGGGAAAAACTGTTTTTT.

The rearrangement uses TRBV18 and TRBJ1-1; tentative D call: TRBD1 (5 bases). There are 15 residues in the CDR3. V was cut by 3 bases and J by 1 base, with 12 bases left in between. Germline V gene data show CDR1 as KGHSH and CDR2 as LQKENI. CDR3 in amino acids: CASSPTGLANTEAFF. In DNA, the CDR3 is TGTGCCAGCTCACCTACAGGCCTCGCGAACACTGAAGCTTTCTTT.

This chain uses TRBV6-2 or TRBV6-3 with TRBJ2-5; 12 bases are a match to TRBD2. This CDR3 region has 17 residues. Germline V gene sequence: CDR1 MNHEY, CDR2 SVGEGT. Trimming at V came to 2 bases and at J to 7 bases, leaving 11 bases not matched to a gene. The CDR3 nucleotides read TGTGCCAGCAGTTACACCTCCTGGACTAGCGGGATTGGGACCCAGTACTTC. Protein sequence: CASSYTSWTSGIGTQYF.

This chain joins TRBV5-6 and TRBJ2-7; 7 bases align to TRBD1. V lost 5 bases to trimming and J lost 4 bases; unmatched junction nucleotides: 3. This CDR3 is built from 12 residues. CDR1 and CDR2 from the germline V gene are SGHDT and YYEEEE. CDR3 sequence reads: CASRLQGYEQYF. CDR3 DNA: TGTGCCAGCAGGTTACAGGGGTACGAGCAGTACTTC. The variable domain in full, with the rest retrieved from reference TRBV5-6 and TRBJ2-7, is DAGVTQSPTHLIKTRGQQVTLRCSPKSGHDTVSWYQQALGQGPQFIFQYYEEEERQRGNFPDRFSGHQFPNYSSELNVNALLLGDSALYLCASRLQGYEQYFGPGTRLTVT.

This chain uses TRBV19 with TRBJ1-1; TRBD1 matches 11 bases. The CDR3 totals 13 residues. V lost 5 bases and J lost 10; bases outside the gene matches: 6. From germline, CDR1 is LNHDA and CDR2 SQIVND (reference sequence). CDR3 region: CASSLSGTGGAFF. As DNA, the CDR3 is TGTGCCAGTAGTCTCTCCGGGACAGGGGGAGCTTTCTTT. Full variable domain (missing parts from reference TRBV19 and TRBJ1-1): DGGITQSPKYLFRKEGQNVTLSCEQNLNHDAMYWYRQDPGQGLRLIYYSQIVNDFQKGDIAEGYSVSREKKESFPLTVTSAQKNPTAFYLCASSLSGTGGAFFGQGTRLTVV.

This clone has a single count. This chain links TRBV9 with TRBJ2-1, with D perhaps matching TRBD1 (6 bases). V lost 2 bases and J 8 bases, leaving 14 bases between the germline ends. The CDR3 is 14 residues long. Germline lookup yields CDR1 SGDLS and CDR2 YYNGEE. The CDR3, as DNA: TGTGCCAGCAGCGTCACGGCAGGGGTGCATGAGCAGTTCTTC. This sequence encodes CASSVTAGVHEQFF.

This chain links TRBV6-2 or TRBV6-3 with TRBJ2-7, with TRBD2 matching over 13 bases. Germline V gene data show CDR1 as MNHEY and CDR2 as SVGEGT. Germline trimming cut 0 bases from V and 5 bases from J; bases unmatched to any gene: 10. CDR3 size: 18 residues. The CDR3 is CASSYSRTSGRLAHEQYF. In DNA form, the CDR3 reads TGTGCCAGCAGTTACTCGCGGACTAGCGGGAGATTAGCCCACGAGCAGTACTTC.

The chain combines TRBV15 with TRBJ2-1, with TRBD1 matching 9 bases. The V gene end was trimmed by 3 bases and the J gene end by 3 bases; junction bases not matched to a gene: 6. CDR3 length equals 16 residues. Germline values: CDR1 LNHNV, CDR2 YYDKDF (reference sequence). As DNA, the CDR3 is TGTGCCACCAGCAGCGAACAGGGGGCAGGCTACAATGAGCAGTTCTTC. Protein: CATSSEQGAGYNEQFF. The variable domain in full, with the rest retrieved from reference TRBV15 and TRBJ2-1, is DAMVIQNPRYQVTQFGKPVTLSCSQTLNHNVMYWYQQKSSQAPKLLFHYYDKDFNNEADTPDNFQSRRPNTSFCFLDIRSPGLGDTAMYLCATSSEQGAGYNEQFFGPGTRLTVL.

The genes are TRBV5-4 and TRBJ2-7; D might be TRBD1 (6 bases). CDR3 length: 13 residues. Germline loops: CDR1 SGHNT, CDR2 YYREEE (reference sequence). V lost 4 bases and J lost 3, with 11 bases in between. The CDR3 DNA is TGTGCCAGCAGCACGGGACATCTCTACGAGCAGTACTTC. Amino acids: CASSTGHLYEQYF.

The chain has TRBV7-6 and TRBJ1-6, with TRBD1 as a possible D gene (6 bases). V gave up 5 bases and J gave up 7 bases, with 12 bases separating them. The V gene's germline CDR1 is SGHVS and CDR2 FNYEAQ. The CDR3 has 14 amino acids. The CDR3 nucleotides read TGTGCCAGCAGCCTCGGACAGCTAAATTCACCCCTCCACTTT. The encoded protein is CASSLGQLNSPLHF.